This T cell receptor (beta chain) came from a study of blood T cell repertoires in COVID-19. Study context: Acute and convalescent COVID-19 specimens originated in the United States, Italy and Spain. PBMCs, B-cell-depleted T cells, or T cells provided the cDNA or gDNA that made up the material.

Original data processing: Estimates of nucleated cell counts were drawn from the amplification of reference gene primers. Here immunoSEQ multiplex PCR was the method, and the copy in TCRdb shows in-frame clones only, minus some. Clone size and V and J calls were adopted from that table, with D and trimming inferred from the DNA. The sample lists 95,000 to 150,000 clones; roughly four fifths were seen once. V lost 1 base and J 0 bases, leaving 10 bases between the germline ends. This CDR3 comprises 15 residues. CDR1 is MNHNS and CDR2 is SASEGT in the germline V gene. This clone has only a few counts. This sequence originates from a man aged 25-45 years with COVID-19, enrolled during active disease. Sequencing input: peripheral blood. The chain uses TRBV6-1 and TRBJ2-7, with D uncertain. The CDR3 region is CASSEGSASSYEQYF. In DNA, the CDR3 is TGTGCCAGCAGTGAAGGGAGTGCGAGCTCCTACGAGCAGTACTTC.